In this sample, the clone carrying this T cell receptor beta chain turned up once. The data are from a study of shared clonotypes between healthy human individuals. Selected positively for CCR7 and CD45RO-negative, naive CD8 cells excluded terminally differentiated effector memory CD45RA+ cells. Germline V gene data show CDR1 as SSHAT and CDR2 as FNYEAQ (reference sequence). The CDR3 spans 13 residues. The ends were cut back, 5 bases at V and 7 bases at J, with 13 bases in the middle. Sequencing was performed with immunoSEQ multiplex PCR; in TCRdb, only in-frame clones are kept and a portion is missing. The table shows around 1,900,000 clones, with 85% to 95% occurring only once.

The specimen was naive CD8+ T cells from PBMCs. This TCR came from a man aged 18 to 30 in good health. Some clones in this sample may be carry-over from other donors' samples. The V and J genes are TRBV7-7 and TRBJ2-3; D gene uncertain. The chain's CDR3 is CASSDRTGYTQYF. CDR3 bases: TGTGCCAGCAGCGATAGGACCGGTTATACGCAGTATTTT.